One T cell receptor (beta chain) is described in this entry. Antigen specificity is unknown. UMI-tagged TRB cDNA libraries were built via 5' RACE. One entry per CDR3 protein, without DNA, is what TCRdb gives after re-calling the 5' RACE reads. The data include approximately 8,100 distinct CDR3 sequences; the top ten clones carry more than 2%. CDR1 and CDR2 (germline): MNHEY, SMNVEV (reference sequence). The CDR3 extends over 14 amino acids. CD45RO-CCR7+CD27+CD95- was the phenotype of naive CD8+ T cells. The data are from a study of CXCR3-negative and CXCR3-positive naive CD8 T cells. General study findings and limits: CXCR3-expressing naive cells carried TRB CDR3s more hydrophobic than those of CXCR3-negative naive cells.

Material: naive CXCR3- CD8+ T cells from blood. Subset: CD45RO-CCR7+CD27+CD95- naive CD8+ T cells lacking CXCR3 (TNR3-). This clonotype was sampled from a human donor in good health. Some clones in this sample may be carry-over from other donors' samples. The chain employs TRBV27 and TRBJ2-1; absent DNA, TCRdb's TRBD1 call cannot be checked. The CDR3 loop is CASSLDPAGNEQFF.